This passage covers 17 T cell receptor beta chains from one sample sequenced in a study of OX40 agonist ivuxolimab in advanced cancers. Measured with immunoSEQ multiplex PCR; TCRdb has only the in-frame clones, and not every one. The sample has roughly 26,000 clones, approximately 89% seen once. The sample was CD4+ or CD8+ T cells sorted from blood, taken in a trial of the OX40 agonist ivuxolimab. These receptors all come from an adult with an advanced solid tumor such as melanoma, head and neck, liver or kidney cancer.

The genes are TRBV5-4 and TRBJ2-6; tentatively, D is TRBD1 (5 bases). V was shortened by 4 bases and J by 0 bases, with 14 bases between the two germline ends. In germline, CDR1 is SGHNT, CDR2 YYREEE (reference sequence). This CDR3 has 17 residues. The CDR3 DNA reads as TGTGCCAGCAGCGAAAGCACAGGCAGCTCTGGGGCCAACGTCCTGACTTTC. Translated, it gives CASSESTGSSGANVLTF.

This chain joins TRBV11-2 and TRBJ2-5; 8 bases match TRBD2. The germline V gene encodes CDR1 SGHAT and CDR2 FQNNGV. The trim removed 1 base at V and 4 bases at J, leaving 2 bases unmatched. The CDR3 has 14 residues. The CDR3 coding sequence is TGTGCCAGCAGCTTAGCCGCGGGAGGAGAGACCCAGTACTTC. Encoded protein: CASSLAAGGETQYF.

This rearrangement joins TRBV4-1 to TRBJ2-1; D possibly uses TRBD1 or TRBD2 (5 bases each). The CDR3 loop spans 14 amino acids. The V end was cut by 4 bases, the J end by 9 bases, with 16 bases between. Germline V gene data show CDR1 as MGHRA and CDR2 as YSYEKL. CDR3 DNA sequence: TGCGCCAGCAGCCGGAGTAGGGAGAGGGGTGAGCAGTTCTTC. It encodes CASSRSRERGEQFF.

The V call is TRBV6-1, the J call TRBJ1-1; TRBD1 aligns across 8 bases. This CDR3 is 14 amino acids long. Germline CDR1 and CDR2: MNHNS and SASEGT. Trimming took 2 bases from V and 8 from J; bases not matched to a gene: 7. The CDR3 is CASSEYRGKMEAFF. The CDR3 coding sequence is TGTGCCAGCAGTGAATACAGGGGGAAAATGGAAGCTTTCTTT.

The V and J genes are TRBV5-6 and TRBJ1-1; no definite D call. Germline CDR1 reads SGHDT; CDR2 reads YYEEEE. V lost 0 bases and J 2 bases, leaving 8 bases between the germline ends. CDR3 length: 14 amino acids. In DNA, the CDR3 is TGTGCCAGCAGCTTGGTCGCCAGTAACACTGAAGCTTTCTTT. Translated: CASSLVASNTEAFF.

This clone was picked up a small number of times. The chain joins TRBV19 to TRBJ1-2; 9 bases are shared with TRBD1. CDR1 and CDR2 from the germline V gene are LNHDA and SQIVND (reference sequence). V lost 4 bases to trimming and J lost 4 bases; unmatched junction nucleotides: 10. The CDR3 is 16 residues long. The CDR3 region is CASSRGGTGNAYGYTF. As DNA, the CDR3 is TGTGCCAGTAGTAGGGGGGGGACAGGGAATGCCTATGGCTACACCTTC. Full variable domain (rest looked up from reference TRBV19 and TRBJ1-2): DGGITQSPKYLFRKEGQNVTLSCEQNLNHDAMYWYRQDPGQGLRLIYYSQIVNDFQKGDIAEGYSVSREKKESFPLTVTSAQKNPTAFYLCASSRGGTGNAYGYTFGSGTRLTVV.

CDR3 sequence reads: CASSLGQGVGLAVYNEQFF. Written as DNA, the CDR3 is TGCGCCAGCAGCTTGGGTCAGGGAGTGGGGCTAGCGGTTTACAATGAGCAGTTCTTC. The chain joins TRBV5-1 to TRBJ2-1; 7 nucleotides line up with TRBD2. The CDR3 is 19 residues long. Trimming at V came to 0 bases and at J to 4 bases, leaving 16 bases not matched to a gene. Germline loops: CDR1 SGHRS, CDR2 YFSETQ.

The V gene is TRBV2, the J gene TRBJ2-1; 7 bases fit TRBD2. The junction had 5 bases not matched to a gene; V was cut back by 8 bases and J by 4 bases. Germline assignment: CDR1 SNHLY and CDR2 FYNNEI. The CDR3 runs 13 residues. The CDR3 reads CASQQAGYNEQFF. The DNA for the CDR3 is TGTGCCAGCCAACAAGCGGGGTACAATGAGCAGTTCTTC.

CDR3 nucleotides: TGCGCCAGCAGCTTGGCGGGGGGGACTCAAGAGACCCAGTACTTC. Protein product: CASSLAGGTQETQYF. The chain links TRBV5-1 to TRBJ2-5; 8 nucleotides match TRBD2. This CDR3 is built from 15 residues. Losses at the gene ends were 0 bases for V and 2 bases for J; bases not matched to a gene: 3. Germline CDR1 is SGHRS and CDR2 is YFSETQ.

On this clone: Sequence at one end of the junction differs from germline and may be a read error. CDR3 in amino acids: CASSLAVSYNEQFF. CDR3 nucleotide sequence: TGTGCCAGCAGCCTAGCGGTCTCCTACAATGAGCAGTTCTTC. The chain uses TRBV7-2 and TRBJ2-1; the match to TRBD2 covers 7 bases. Per the germline V gene, CDR1 is SGHTA and CDR2 is FQGNSA. This CDR3 spans 14 amino acids.

The V gene is TRBV2, the J gene TRBJ2-5; perhaps TRBD2 as D (7 bases). CDR1 and CDR2 from the germline V gene are SNHLY and FYNNEI. This CDR3 is built from 14 residues. Trimming shortened V by 7 bases and J by 4 bases, and 16 bases separated the two germline ends. In nucleotides, the CDR3 is TGTGCCAGCAAGGGGGGGCTCACGGCAGAGACCCAGTACTTC. It translates to CASKGGLTAETQYF.

This clone was observed a few times. CDR3 in DNA: TGTGCCAGCAGCAAAGGGCTAGCGGGGGACCAAGAGACCCAGTACTTC. Protein: CASSKGLAGDQETQYF. This chain uses TRBV21-1 with TRBJ2-5; the table's D call of TRBD2 was not tested on the DNA. TRBV21-1 is assigned pseudogene status. The CDR3 spans 16 residues.

The rearrangement links TRBV9 to TRBJ2-1; 13 bases line up with TRBD2. After removal of 0 bases from V and 7 bases from J, the junction contained 13 bases not matched to a gene. Germline CDR1 reads SGDLS; CDR2 reads YYNGEE. The CDR3 consists of 19 residues. This chain's CDR3 is CASSVDEGLAGPAVNEQFF. Written as DNA, the CDR3 is TGTGCCAGCAGCGTAGATGAGGGACTAGCGGGACCCGCGGTGAATGAGCAGTTCTTC.

Concerning this clone: Other DNA variants within this sample encode the same CDR3. CDR3 DNA sequence: TGTGCCAGCGGGCAGGGGTCATCTTACGAGCAGTACTTC. Its translation is CASGQGSSYEQYF. The chain combines TRBV16 with TRBJ2-7, with a weak D call TRBD1 (6 bases). Germline V CDR1 and CDR2: KGHSY, FQNENV. This CDR3 region has 13 residues. Trimming took 8 bases from V and 4 from J, leaving 15 bases between them. Variable domain in full (rest from reference TRBV16 and TRBJ2-7): GEEVAQTPKHLVRGEGQKAKLYCAPIKGHSYVFWYQQVLKNEFKFLISFQNENVFDETGMPKERFSAKCLPNSPCSLEIQATKLEDSAVYFCASGQGSSYEQYFGPGTRLTVT.

The gene calls are TRBV5-4 and TRBJ1-1, with 7 bases that match TRBD1. In germline, CDR1 is SGHNT, CDR2 YYREEE (reference sequence). The junction had 7 bases not matched to a gene; V was cut back by 4 bases and J by 4 bases. The CDR3 is 14 residues long. The CDR3 loop is CASSRDSQVTEAFF. The CDR3 coding sequence is TGTGCCAGCAGCCGGGACAGCCAGGTCACTGAAGCTTTCTTT. Combining the CDR3 with reference TRBV5-4 and TRBJ1-1 gives the whole variable domain ETGVTQSPTHLIKTRGQQVTLRCSSQSGHNTVSWYQQALGQGPQFIFQYYREEENGRGNFPPRFSGLQFPNYSSELNVNALELDDSALYLCASSRDSQVTEAFFGQGTRLTVV.

V and J are TRBV7-6 and TRBJ2-1; D perhaps matches TRBD2 (5 bases). The germline V gene encodes CDR1 SGHVS and CDR2 FNYEAQ. The germline V and J ends were trimmed by 1 base and 10 bases, with 20 bases remaining between them. This CDR3 comprises 16 residues. The CDR3, as DNA: TGTGCCAGCAGCTTAGGTCTCCCGACGGGAAAAATGGAGCAGTTCTTC. Translation: CASSLGLPTGKMEQFF. Full variable domain (missing parts from reference TRBV7-6 and TRBJ2-1): GAGVSQSPRYKVTKRGQDVALRCDPISGHVSLYWYRQALGQGPEFLTYFNYEAQQDKSGLPNDRFSAERPEGSISTLTIQRTEQRDSAMYRCASSLGLPTGKMEQFFGPGTRLTVL.

The chain recombines TRBV7-9 with TRBJ1-1, with a weak D call TRBD1 (5 bases). CDR1 is SEHNR and CDR2 is FQNEAQ in the germline V gene (reference sequence). The germline V and J ends were trimmed by 4 bases and 4 bases, with 16 bases remaining between them. This CDR3 is 15 amino acids long. The CDR3 sequence is CASSSSGAWSTEAFF. DNA for the CDR3: TGTGCCAGCAGCTCATCCGGGGCCTGGAGCACTGAAGCTTTCTTT.